The subject of this entry is one TCR beta chain. What it binds is unknown. The record originates from a study of T-cell memory formation after mild COVID-19. Study details: Most TCR clusters belonged to a single donor. Study findings and constraints: Pre-infection memory already had some responding clones, implying cross-reactive memory joined.

The CDR3 runs to 16 residues. The germline V and J ends were trimmed by 1 base and 2 bases, with 13 bases remaining between them. Germline assignment: CDR1 SGHDN and CDR2 FVKESK. With constant-segment primers, 5'RACE yielded cDNA libraries of TCR alpha and TCR beta that carried sample barcodes and UMIs. Each CDR3 protein gets one entry after TCRdb re-called the 5' RACE reads with MiXCR. The repertoire holds more than 45,000 distinct CDR3 sequences, with roughly a tenth as singletons. This sequence was found in an adult woman who had mild COVID-19 (a few samples of this study predate the infection). Cell type and time point are not known. The rearrangement uses TRBV14 and TRBJ2-3; D is perhaps TRBD2 (5 bases). The sequencing sample was made of PBMCs or a T cell subset sorted from them (not recorded which). The CDR3, as DNA: TGTGCCAGCAGCCAAGGAGTATCGAGGGCCACAGATACGCAGTATTTT. Translation: CASSQGVSRATDTQYF.